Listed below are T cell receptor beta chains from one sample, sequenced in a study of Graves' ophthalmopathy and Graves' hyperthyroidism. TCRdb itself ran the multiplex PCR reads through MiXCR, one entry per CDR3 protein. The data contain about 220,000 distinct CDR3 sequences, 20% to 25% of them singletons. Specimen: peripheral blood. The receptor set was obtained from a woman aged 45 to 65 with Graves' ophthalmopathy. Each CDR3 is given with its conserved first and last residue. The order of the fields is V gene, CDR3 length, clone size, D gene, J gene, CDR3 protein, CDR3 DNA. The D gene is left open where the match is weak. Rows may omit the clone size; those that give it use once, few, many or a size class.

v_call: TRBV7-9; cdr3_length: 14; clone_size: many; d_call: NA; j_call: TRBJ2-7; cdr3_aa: CASSQSWGTHEQYF; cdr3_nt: TGTGCCAGCAGCCAGTCATGGGGTACCCACGAGCAGTACTTC
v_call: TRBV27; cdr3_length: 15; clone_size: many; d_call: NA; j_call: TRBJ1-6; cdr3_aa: CASSFSPQGSSPLHF; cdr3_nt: TGTGCCAGCAGTTTCTCCCCACAGGGTAGCTCACCCCTCCACTTT
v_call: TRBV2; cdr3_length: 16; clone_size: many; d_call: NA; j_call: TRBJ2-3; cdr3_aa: CASTLLSQVGTDTQYF; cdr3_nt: TGTGCCAGCACCCTTCTAAGTCAGGTTGGCACAGATACGCAGTATTTT
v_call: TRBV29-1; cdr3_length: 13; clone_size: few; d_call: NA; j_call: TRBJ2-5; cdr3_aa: CSVGGGLGETQYF; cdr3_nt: TGCAGCGTTGGGGGCGGTCTAGGGGAGACCCAGTACTTC
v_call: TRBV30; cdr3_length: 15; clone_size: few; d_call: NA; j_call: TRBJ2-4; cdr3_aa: CAWSVQGIAKNIQYF; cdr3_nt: TGTGCCTGGAGTGTCCAGGGAATAGCCAAAAACATTCAGTACTTC
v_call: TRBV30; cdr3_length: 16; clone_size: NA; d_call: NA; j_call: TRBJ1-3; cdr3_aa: CAWSVDTLSSGNTIYF; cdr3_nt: TGTGCCTGGAGCGTTGACACCCTTTCCTCTGGAAACACCATATATTTT
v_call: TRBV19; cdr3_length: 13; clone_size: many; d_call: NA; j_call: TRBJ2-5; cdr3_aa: CASSITPQETQYF; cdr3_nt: TGTGCCAGTAGTATTACTCCCCAAGAGACCCAGTACTTC
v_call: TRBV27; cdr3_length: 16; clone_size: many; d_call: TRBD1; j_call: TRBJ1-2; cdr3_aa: CASSLGAGGGNYGYTF; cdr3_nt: TGTGCCAGCAGTTTAGGTGCAGGGGGCGGGAACTATGGCTACACCTTC
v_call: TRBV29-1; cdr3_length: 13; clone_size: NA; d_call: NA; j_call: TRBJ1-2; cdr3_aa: CSVQRTENYGYTF; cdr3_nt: TGCAGCGTTCAACGGACAGAGAACTATGGCTACACCTTC
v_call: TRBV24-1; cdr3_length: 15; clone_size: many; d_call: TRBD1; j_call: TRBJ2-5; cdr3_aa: CATSDLTGAEETQYF; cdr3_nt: TGTGCCACCAGTGATCTGACAGGGGCGGAAGAGACCCAGTACTTC
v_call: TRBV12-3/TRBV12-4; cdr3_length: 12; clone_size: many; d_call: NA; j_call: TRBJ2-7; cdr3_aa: CASSFGAYEQYF; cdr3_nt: TGTGCCAGCAGTTTCGGGGCCTACGAGCAGTACTTC
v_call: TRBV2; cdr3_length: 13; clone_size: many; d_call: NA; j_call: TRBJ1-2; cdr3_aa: CASRRNREHGYTF; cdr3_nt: TGTGCCAGCAGACGAAACAGGGAGCATGGCTACACCTTC
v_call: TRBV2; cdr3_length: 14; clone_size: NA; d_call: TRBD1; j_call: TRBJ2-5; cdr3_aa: CASRKGQGSETQYF; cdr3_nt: TGTGCCAGCAGGAAGGGACAGGGCTCCGAGACCCAGTACTTC
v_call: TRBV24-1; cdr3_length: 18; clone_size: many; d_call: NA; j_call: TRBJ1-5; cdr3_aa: CATSDSPEGQGLSQPQHF; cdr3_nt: TGTGCCACCAGTGATTCCCCCGAAGGGCAGGGCTTAAGTCAGCCCCAGCATTTT
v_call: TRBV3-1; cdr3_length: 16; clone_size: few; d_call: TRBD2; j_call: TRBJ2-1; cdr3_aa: CASSQAGTSSYNEQFF; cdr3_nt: TGTGCCAGCAGCCAGGCCGGGACTAGCTCCTACAATGAGCAGTTCTTC
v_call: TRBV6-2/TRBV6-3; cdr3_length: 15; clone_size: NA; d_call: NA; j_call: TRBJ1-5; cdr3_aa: CASSRPGGSNQPQHF; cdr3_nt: TGTGCCAGCAGCCGGCCTGGTGGAAGCAATCAGCCCCAGCATTTT